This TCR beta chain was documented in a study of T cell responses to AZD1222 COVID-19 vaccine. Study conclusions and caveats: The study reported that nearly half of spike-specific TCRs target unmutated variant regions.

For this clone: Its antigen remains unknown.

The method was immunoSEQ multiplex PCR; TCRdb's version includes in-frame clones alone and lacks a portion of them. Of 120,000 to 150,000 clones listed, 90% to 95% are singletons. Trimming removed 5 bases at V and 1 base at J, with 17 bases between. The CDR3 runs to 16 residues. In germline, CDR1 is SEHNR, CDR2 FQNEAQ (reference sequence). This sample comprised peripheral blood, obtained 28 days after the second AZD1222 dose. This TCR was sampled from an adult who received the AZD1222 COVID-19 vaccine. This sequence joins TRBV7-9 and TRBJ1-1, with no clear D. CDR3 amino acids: CASSLFLSAGNTEAFF. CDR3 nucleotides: TGTGCCAGCAGCCTCTTTCTGTCTGCAGGGAACACTGAAGCTTTCTTT.